A single sample is the source of the 11 T cell receptor beta chains below, sequenced in a study of CD8 T cells in Susac syndrome. cDNA came from roughly 0.53 to 1 ug RNA primed by random hexamers. Via MiXCR, TCRdb re-called the immunoSEQ multiplex PCR reads, giving one row per CDR3 protein. The sample comprises about 200,000 distinct CDR3 sequences, over 85% of which are singletons, and around 0.1% rests with the top ten. Material: CD4+ T cells from PBMCs. The receptor set was obtained from a human donor in good health.

The J gene is TRBJ2-2, the V gene TRBV7-2, with D unclear. Deletions cut 5 bases from V and 3 bases from J, with 10 bases between. Per germline, CDR1 SGHTA and CDR2 FQGNSA. The CDR3 covers 14 residues. The CDR3 sequence is CASSRRIDTGELFF. Here the CDR3 DNA reads TGTGCCAGCAGCCGCAGGATCGACACCGGGGAGCTGTTTTTT. Supplemented by reference TRBV7-2 and TRBJ2-2, the full variable domain reads GAGVSQSPSNKVTEKGKDVELRCDPISGHTALYWYRQSLGQGLEFLIYFQGNSAPDKSGLPSDRFSAERTGGSVSTLTIQRTQQEDSAVYLCASSRRIDTGELFFGEGSRLTVL.

The chain couples TRBV3-1 to TRBJ1-2; D is possibly TRBD1 (6 bases). V lost 5 bases and J 7 bases, leaving 11 bases between the germline ends. This CDR3 has 12 residues. Germline lookup yields CDR1 LGHDT and CDR2 YNNKEL (reference sequence). The CDR3 DNA reads TGTGCCAGCAGCGGGGGCTCGGGTGGCTACACCTTC. This encodes CASSGGSGGYTF.

V and J are TRBV12-5 and TRBJ1-1; possibly TRBD1 for D (5 bases). The germline gives CDR1 LGHNT, CDR2 FRNRAP. This CDR3 is 13 amino acids long. Trimming stripped 5 bases from V and 13 bases from J, with 20 bases between. The CDR3 coding sequence is TGTGCTAGTGGTACCGGGACCGCGAAGATTGGTTTCTTT. Protein sequence: CASGTGTAKIGFF.

This clonotype turned up a few times. V and J are TRBV12-3 or TRBV12-4 and TRBJ2-2, with 7 bases aligning to TRBD1. The CDR3 totals 15 residues. V was clipped by 6 bases and J by 0 bases; unmatched bases: 4. The CDR3 sequence: CASRGQGANTGELFF. CDR3 DNA: TGTGCCAGCAGGGGTCAGGGGGCGAACACCGGGGAGCTGTTTTTT.

The chain employs TRBV28 and TRBJ1-4; no definite D call. This CDR3 spans 11 amino acids. Germline V gives CDR1 MDHEN, CDR2 SYDVKM. Trimming shortened V by 10 bases and J by 10 bases, and 13 bases separated the two germline ends. The CDR3 region has the DNA TGTGCCACCCTGTTCTCGGGAAAACTGTTTTTT. Its protein product is CATLFSGKLFF.

The chain is built from TRBV6-2 or TRBV6-3 and TRBJ1-2; possibly TRBD1 for D (5 bases). Between the trimmed V and J ends, which lost 7 bases and 4 bases, there was a span of 10 bases. There are 12 residues in the CDR3. Germline V gene lookup returns CDR1 MNHEY and CDR2 SVGEGT. The CDR3 DNA reads TGTGCCAGCAAGGGAGGGACCTATGGCTACACCTTC. Its translation: CASKGGTYGYTF.

The CDR3 coding sequence is TGTGCCAGCAGCTTTGGCAGACGGAACACTGAAGCTTTCTTT. Residues: CASSFGRRNTEAFF. The chain has TRBV7-8 and TRBJ1-1; D is unresolved. The germline gives CDR1 SGHVS, CDR2 FQNEAQ. The CDR3 is 14 residues long. V shed 3 bases and J shed 1 base, with 9 bases lying between them.

Turning to this clonotype: Its ends do not fully match the called genes, so a read error is possible. DNA for the CDR3: TGTGCCAGCAGCCCAAGGGACAGCACAAATACGCAGTATTTT. Translation gives CASSPRDSTNTQYF. The V and J genes are TRBV9 and TRBJ2-3, with 7 bases matching TRBD1. There are 14 residues in the CDR3. Germline assignment: CDR1 SGDLS and CDR2 YYNGEE.

This CDR3 reads CASSPEGLPRYGYTF. The CDR3 region has the DNA TGCGCCAGCAGCCCCGAGGGCTTACCAAGATATGGCTACACCTTC. This sequence joins TRBV5-1 and TRBJ1-2; D remains ambiguous. The germline CDR1 and CDR2 sequences are SGHRS and YFSETQ. This CDR3 region has 15 residues. Trimming pared 4 bases from V and 5 bases from J, leaving 18 bases between.

This chain connects TRBV7-8 to TRBJ2-7, with D maybe TRBD2 (5 bases). This CDR3 has 15 residues. CDR1 SGHVS and CDR2 FQNEAQ come from the germline V gene. Trimming took 3 bases from V and 1 from J, leaving 13 bases between them. The CDR3 spells CASSFTEPGSYEQYF. CDR3 coding DNA: TGTGCCAGCAGCTTCACAGAACCGGGGTCCTACGAGCAGTACTTC.

The chain has TRBV4-3 and TRBJ2-6, with D tentatively TRBD1 (6 bases). The length of the CDR3 is 16 residues. Trimming removed 1 base from V and 4 bases from J, with 11 bases in between. CDR1 and CDR2 (germline): LGHNA, YSLEER. The CDR3 region is CASSQAGTTGANVLTF. The CDR3 DNA follows: TGCGCCAGCAGCCAAGCCGGGACAACGGGGGCCAACGTCCTGACTTTC.